The clone carrying this T cell receptor (beta chain) was seen a few times. Its antigen is not identified. This CDR3 is 12 amino acids long. V lost 7 bases, J lost 6 bases, and 12 bases lay in between. The sample originates from a study of blood T cells in healthy people across ages. Study results and limitations: TCR beta diversity per million T cells fell roughly linearly with age.

There were healthy Caucasian individuals from Russia, aged about 6 to 100, serving as donors. Alongside a J-beta primer mix, a sample-barcoded 5' primer served in a second PCR lasting about 7 to 12 cycles. From the 5' RACE reads, TCRdb called clonotypes with MiXCR, one entry per CDR3 protein. The repertoire holds more than 1,000,000 distinct CDR3 sequences, roughly a quarter seen once, with around 0.75% in the top ten. The sample also formed part of further work on T cells of mothers and their children. That source notes: Using around 1.5 ug per 15 ul, all extracted RNA underwent cDNA synthesis. Persisting microchimeric T cell clones went undetected.

V usage is TRBV12-3 or TRBV12-4 and J usage is TRBJ1-2; a possible D gene is TRBD1 (5 bases). Sequences were obtained from blood. This sequence was found in a girl aged 2-10 years in good health. The CDR3 DNA reads TGTGCCAGCACCGGGGCCTGGAATGGCTACACCTTC. It codes for CASTGAWNGYTF.